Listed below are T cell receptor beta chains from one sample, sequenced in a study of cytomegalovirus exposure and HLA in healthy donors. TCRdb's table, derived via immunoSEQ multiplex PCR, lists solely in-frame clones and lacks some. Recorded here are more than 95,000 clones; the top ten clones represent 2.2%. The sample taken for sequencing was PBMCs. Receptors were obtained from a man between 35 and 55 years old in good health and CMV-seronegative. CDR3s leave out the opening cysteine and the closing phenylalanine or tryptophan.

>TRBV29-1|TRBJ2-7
SVAPGGRGDEQY
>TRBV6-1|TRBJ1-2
ASRQGQSSMRGYT
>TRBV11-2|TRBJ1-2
ASSLQGLDGYT
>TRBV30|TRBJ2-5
AWSVSRAGTQY
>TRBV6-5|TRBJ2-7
ASSYTREISYEQY
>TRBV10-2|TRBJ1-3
ASLIGQVGNTIY
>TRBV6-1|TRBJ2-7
ASSVQVSYEQY
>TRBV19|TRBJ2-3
ASSILQSTDTQY
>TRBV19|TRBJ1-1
ASSIGRGTEAF
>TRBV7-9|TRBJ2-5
ASSPTGHPQETQY
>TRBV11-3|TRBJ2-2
ASSPGSNTGKLF
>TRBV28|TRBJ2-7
ASSFQGIVNYEQY
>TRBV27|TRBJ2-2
ASSFLSPGQGAGGGELF
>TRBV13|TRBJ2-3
ASSSRLAGGRDTDTQY
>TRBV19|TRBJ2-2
ASSIDPPVAEVKAGELF
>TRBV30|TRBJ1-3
AWMNGGGNTIY
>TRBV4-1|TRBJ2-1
ASSQEGLAFYNEQF
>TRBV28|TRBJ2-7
ASSFMGTQGSEQY
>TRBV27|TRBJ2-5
ASNSGGAETQY
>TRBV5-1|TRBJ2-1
ASSLVGDSYNEQF
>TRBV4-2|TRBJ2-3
ASSQDLGSTDTQY
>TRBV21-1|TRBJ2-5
ARGGETQY
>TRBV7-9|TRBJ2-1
ASSLALAGSSYNEQF
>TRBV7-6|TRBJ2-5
ASSLPYETQY
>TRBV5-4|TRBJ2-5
ASSLEGGRETQY
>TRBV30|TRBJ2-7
AWSNQQLYEQY
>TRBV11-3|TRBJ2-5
ASSPTGAVETQY
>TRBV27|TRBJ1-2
ASSFGGLAGYT